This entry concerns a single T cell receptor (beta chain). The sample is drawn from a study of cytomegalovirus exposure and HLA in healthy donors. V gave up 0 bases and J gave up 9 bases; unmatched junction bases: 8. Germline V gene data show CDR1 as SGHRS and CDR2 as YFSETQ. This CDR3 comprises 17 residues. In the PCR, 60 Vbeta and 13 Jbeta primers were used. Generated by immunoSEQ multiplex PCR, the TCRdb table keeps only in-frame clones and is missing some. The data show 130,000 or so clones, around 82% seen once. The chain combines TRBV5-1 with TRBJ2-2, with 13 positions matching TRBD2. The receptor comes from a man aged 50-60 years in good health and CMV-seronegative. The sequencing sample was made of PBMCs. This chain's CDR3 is CASSLGLAGGPQRELFF. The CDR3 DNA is TGCGCCAGCAGCTTGGGACTAGCGGGAGGTCCACAACGGGAGCTGTTTTTT.